This TCR beta chain was found in a study of Graves' ophthalmopathy and Graves' hyperthyroidism (dated by TCRdb to the late 2010s). In terms of the full investigation: Peripheral blood was collected at initial diagnosis, before any treatment. To explore V-J signatures that distinguish ophthalmopathy from hyperthyroidism, a discovery set of 95 to 100 patients was enrolled, made up of 43 with ophthalmopathy and 57 with stable hyperthyroidism. The study used TCR beta repertoire signatures to distinguish Graves' ophthalmopathy from Graves' hyperthyroidism and to predict progression to ophthalmopathy. After sampling, hyperthyroidism patients received methimazole starting at 30 mg daily, and ophthalmopathy patients received high-dose intravenous methylprednisolone. In total, some 140 blood samples were TCR-sequenced: fewer than 50 ophthalmopathy, over 70 hyperthyroidism and some 17 hyperthyroidism-to-ophthalmopathy patients. The independent validation cohort included 18 to 20 hyperthyroidism patients plus 17 patients who later progressed from hyperthyroidism to ophthalmopathy. In roughly 6 hyperthyroidism patients, the T-cell repertoire of thyroid tissue was compared with the T-cell repertoire of blood. Study-wide conclusions, independent of this receptor: No statistical method was used to set the sample size in advance, and the investigators knew which group each participant was assigned to. The 13-signature model separated ophthalmopathy from stable hyperthyroidism with over 85% sensitivity and 81.08% specificity in cross-validation, and 80%/75% in the test set. Most of the expanded thyroid clonotypes with a frequency above 0.001 were also detected in blood, and it was suggested that the thyroid immune response may be reflected by blood repertoires. In validation, the model predicted ophthalmopathy progression with 55% to 71% sensitivity and around 72% specificity; some twelve predicted patients were CT-confirmed with GO in a median of about 7.1 months.

For repertoire sequencing, TCR beta CDR3 regions were amplified from RNA transcripts. A first-round RT-PCR used HTBI primers with the Qiagen OneStep RT-PCR kit, followed by a second-round multiplex PCR, size selection and purification. Sequencing of the libraries was carried out on an Illumina HiSeq2000 in paired-end mode with 100 bp reads. Regarding the original processing steps: SOAPnuke was used to process the reads, throwing out any read that had adapters, had uncalled bases, had a mean Phred below 15, or lacked an exact constant-primer or identifier match. COPE v1.2.5 was used to merge high-quality paired reads. Clonotypes were defined as unique nucleotide sequences and were aligned to IMGT TRB V, D and J references using MiTCR v1.1. The analysis was limited to V-J combinations with a frequency above 0.0001, which together covered roughly 99% of the repertoires. For each V-J combination, a TCR clonal expansion and chaos score was defined as F50 clonal expansion divided by the chaos observed in the TCRdist matrix. Features were reduced by Welch's t-statistics and random forest to roughly 14 V-J combinations, which fed a naive Bayes classifier. The similarity between thyroid and blood repertoires was quantified using the Morisita-Horn index. TCRdb reprocessed the public reads (quality trimming at Q25 with fastp, clone calling with MiXCR) and kept in-frame beta chains. Rows are combined by CDR3 protein, so each entry shows the most common genes and DNA. Clone size and V and J calls follow TCRdb, not the original study. The sample table records around 660,000 distinct CDR3 sequences; roughly 39% of these occur just once. Clones ranked in the top ten supply 3% to 3.5% of the sample.

To note about this clonotype: It lacks a known antigen. At one of its ends the junction is not consistent with the germline gene, which may arise from a read error.

Ophthalmopathy patients were characterized by moderately to severely active disease, a Clinical Activity Score of at least 3, a NOSPECS grade of at least 4, and a disease duration under 3 months. Patients with other autoimmune diseases, uncontrolled infections, pregnancy or lactation were excluded. Clinical symptoms, serum thyroxine, TRAb, thyroid ultrasound and orbital computed tomography were used for diagnosis. Using Ficoll-Paque density gradient centrifugation, PBMCs were isolated from 9 to 10 ml of fresh peripheral blood. Trizol reagent was used to extract the total RNA, and its quality was then checked on an Agilent 2100 Bioanalyzer. CDR1 and CDR2 are drawn from the germline V gene: SQVTM, ANQGSEA. The CDR3 has 10 amino acids, counting the end cysteine and phenylalanine. The kept DNA is CDR3 alone, 30 bases in frame from the first base.

The material sequenced was peripheral blood. The sequence was collected from an adult man with Graves' ophthalmopathy. The chain uses TRBV29-1 and TRBJ2-5; there is no confident call for the D gene. In nucleotide form, the sequence is TGCAGCACTCACCAAGAGACACAGTACTTC. It translates to CSTHQETQYF.